This T cell receptor beta chain derives from a study of shared clonotypes between healthy human individuals. Turning to the study itself: Each donor contributed plates that comprised three CD4 naive, three CD4 memory, two CD8 naive and one CD8 memory.

On this clone itself: Its cognate antigen is unknown.

Sequencing used immunoSEQ multiplex PCR; TCRdb keeps in-frame clones, though not all of them. The sample holds some 800,000 clones, around 92% seen once. Trimming removed 6 bases from V and 5 bases from J; junction bases left unmatched: 10. The CDR3 has 15 amino acids. Germline V gene data show CDR1 as MNHEY and CDR2 as SVGAGI. General study points: Compared with memory subsets, naive subsets generally had larger estimated richness. Researchers sampled only blood; tissue repertoires likely differ.

CD45RO-negative CD8 cells positively selected for CCR7 made up the naive population, which excluded terminally differentiated effector memory CD45RA+ cells. The study drew all its donors from Caucasian adults living in Nashville, Tennessee. The sequenced material came from naive CD8+ T cells sorted from blood. This chain connects TRBV6-5 to TRBJ2-1; 7 bases fit TRBD2. The sequence was collected from a man aged 30 to 39 in good health. CDR3 sequence: CASRGWGGPNNEQFF. The CDR3 nucleotides read TGTGCCAGCAGGGGCTGGGGGGGACCGAACAATGAGCAGTTCTTC.